These T cell receptor beta chains were read from a single sample in a study of blood T cell repertoires in COVID-19. Data came from immunoSEQ multiplex PCR; TCRdb stores just in-frame clones and leaves some out. The data contain 90,000 to 100,000 clones, more than 65% of them singletons. The specimen sequenced was peripheral blood. Receptor source: a man in his sixties with acute or convalescent COVID-19. Each CDR3 is given with its conserved first and last residue. Each record gives: D gene, J gene, clone size, V gene, CDR3 protein, CDR3 DNA. The D gene is left open where the match is weak. Not all rows give a size; the values are once, few, many and, for expanded clones, a class.

NA TRBJ1-2 NA TRBV6-2/TRBV6-3 CASSPLVRGLRYGYTF TGTGCCAGCAGCCCCTTGGTTCGGGGGTTAAGATATGGCTACACCTTC
NA TRBJ1-1 NA TRBV12-5 CASGLVPRGKDTEAFF TGTGCTAGTGGTTTGGTACCCCGGGGAAAGGACACTGAAGCTTTCTTT
TRBD1 TRBJ1-2 NA TRBV6-5 CASSYSDRSYGYTF TGTGCCAGCAGTTACTCGGACAGGTCCTATGGCTACACCTTC
NA TRBJ2-1 NA TRBV3-1/TRBV3-2 CASSRRPGGRTGREQFF TGTGCCAGCAGCCGAAGACCCGGGGGGCGAACCGGGAGGGAGCAGTTCTTC
TRBD2 TRBJ2-7 NA TRBV5-4 CASSKGTSGSYEQYF TGTGCCAGCAGCAAGGGGACTAGCGGGAGCTACGAGCAGTACTTC
NA TRBJ1-2 NA TRBV7-2 CASSSPMQGNYTF TGTGCCAGCAGCTCACCCATGCAGGGAAACTACACCTTC
TRBD1 TRBJ1-2 NA TRBV6-2/TRBV6-3 CASSTGTANYGYTF TGTGCCAGCAGTACCGGGACAGCTAACTATGGCTACACCTTC
NA TRBJ2-5 few TRBV7-6 CASRPNGYIQETQYF TGTGCCAGCAGGCCTAACGGGTATATCCAAGAGACCCAGTACTTC
NA TRBJ1-1 NA TRBV19 CASSISGRNTEAFF TGTGCCAGTAGTATCTCAGGTAGAAACACTGAAGCTTTCTTT
NA TRBJ1-3 NA TRBV7-8 CASSLKTGIGNTIYF TGTGCCAGCAGCTTAAAAACAGGGATCGGAAACACCATATATTTT
NA TRBJ2-7 few TRBV5-1 CASSLANGGAYEQYF TGCGCCAGCAGCTTGGCCAACGGGGGAGCCTACGAGCAGTACTTC
NA TRBJ1-1 NA TRBV2 CASSEAGRNTEAFF TGTGCCAGCAGTGAAGCGGGCAGGAACACTGAAGCTTTCTTT
NA TRBJ1-2 NA TRBV9 CASSVIPSSNGYTF TGTGCCAGCAGCGTAATTCCCTCAAGCAATGGCTACACCTTC
NA TRBJ1-6 few TRBV11-2 CASSLVGGEASPLHF TGTGCCAGCAGCTTAGTAGGTGGGGAGGCTTCACCCCTCCACTTT
NA TRBJ1-4 NA TRBV15 CATSGKNEKLFF TGTGCCACCAGCGGCAAGAATGAAAAACTGTTTTTT